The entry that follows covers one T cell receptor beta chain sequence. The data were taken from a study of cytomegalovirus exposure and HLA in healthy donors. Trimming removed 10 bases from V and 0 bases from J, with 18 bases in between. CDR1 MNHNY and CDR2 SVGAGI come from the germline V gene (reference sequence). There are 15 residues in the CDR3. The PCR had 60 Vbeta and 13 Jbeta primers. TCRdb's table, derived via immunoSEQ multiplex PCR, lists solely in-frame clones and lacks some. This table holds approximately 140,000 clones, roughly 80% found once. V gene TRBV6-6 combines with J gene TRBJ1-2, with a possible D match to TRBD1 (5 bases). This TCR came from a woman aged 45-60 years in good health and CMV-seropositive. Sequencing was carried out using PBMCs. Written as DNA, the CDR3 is TGTGCCACGGGAGGGGCACTCGAAGCTAACTATGGCTACACCTTC. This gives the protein CATGGALEANYGYTF.